This TCR beta chain is from a study of glioma-infiltrating T cells after dendritic cell vaccination. The germline gives CDR1 KGHSH, CDR2 LQKENI. Trimming stripped 2 bases from V and 3 bases from J, with 25 bases between. The CDR3 covers 19 residues. Amplification used 60 V beta primers and 13 J beta primers. Sequenced by immunoSEQ multiplex PCR; TCRdb stores in-frame clones only, minus some. This table holds tens of thousands of clones, about 80% found once. Isocitrate dehydrogenase mutation was absent in all glioblastoma patients. Sequences were derived from blood, sampled before dendritic cell vaccination. The clonotype was recovered from a human donor with glioblastoma. The V gene is TRBV18, the J gene TRBJ1-2; TRBD1 might be the D (6 bases). The CDR3 sequence: CASSPTGNSGALSDYGYTF. DNA for the CDR3: TGTGCCAGCTCACCAACCGGAAATTCAGGGGCGCTCTCGGACTATGGCTACACCTTC.